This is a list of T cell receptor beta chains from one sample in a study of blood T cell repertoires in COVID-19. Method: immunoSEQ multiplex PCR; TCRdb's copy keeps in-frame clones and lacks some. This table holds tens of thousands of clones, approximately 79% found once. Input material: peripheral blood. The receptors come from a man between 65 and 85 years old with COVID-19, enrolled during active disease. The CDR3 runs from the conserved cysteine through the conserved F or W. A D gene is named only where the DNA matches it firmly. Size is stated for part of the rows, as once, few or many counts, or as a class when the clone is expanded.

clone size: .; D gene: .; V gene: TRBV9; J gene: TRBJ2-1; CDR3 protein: CASSPPPGTVYNEQFF; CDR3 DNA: TGTGCCAGCAGCCCCCCTCCCGGGACTGTTTACAATGAGCAGTTCTTC
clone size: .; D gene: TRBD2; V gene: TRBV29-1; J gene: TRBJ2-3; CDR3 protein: CSVGLAFTDTQYF; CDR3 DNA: TGCAGCGTTGGACTAGCCTTCACAGATACGCAGTATTTT
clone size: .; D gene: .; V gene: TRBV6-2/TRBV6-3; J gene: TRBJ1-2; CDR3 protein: CASSAQIRYGYTF; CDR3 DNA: TGTGCCAGCAGTGCACAAATACGCTATGGCTACACCTTC
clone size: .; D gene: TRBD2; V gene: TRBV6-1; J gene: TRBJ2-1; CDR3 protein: CASSEWGGSSYNEQFF; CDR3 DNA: TGTGCCAGCAGTGAATGGGGGGGGAGCTCCTACAATGAGCAGTTCTTC
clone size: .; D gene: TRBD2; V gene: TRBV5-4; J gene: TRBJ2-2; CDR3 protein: CASSLPGLAGGTNTGELFF; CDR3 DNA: TGTGCCAGCAGCTTGCCGGGACTAGCGGGAGGGACCAACACCGGGGAGCTGTTTTTT
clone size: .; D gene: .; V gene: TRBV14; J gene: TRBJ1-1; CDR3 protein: CASSQARASVVTEAFF; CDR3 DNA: TGTGCCAGCAGCCAAGCCAGGGCTAGTGTAGTCACTGAAGCTTTCTTT
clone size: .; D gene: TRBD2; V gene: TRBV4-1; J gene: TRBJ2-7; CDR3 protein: CASSHGLAGGPEQYF; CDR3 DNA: TGCGCCAGCAGCCATGGACTAGCGGGAGGTCCCGAGCAGTACTTC
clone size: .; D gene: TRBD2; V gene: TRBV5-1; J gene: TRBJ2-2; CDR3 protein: CASSLEGLAGGGGELFF; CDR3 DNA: TGCGCCAGCAGCTTGGAGGGACTAGCGGGAGGTGGCGGGGAGCTGTTTTTT
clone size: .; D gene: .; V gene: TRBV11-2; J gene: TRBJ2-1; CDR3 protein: CASSLNPSANNEQFF; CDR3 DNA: TGTGCCAGCAGCCTGAATCCTAGCGCCAACAATGAGCAGTTCTTC
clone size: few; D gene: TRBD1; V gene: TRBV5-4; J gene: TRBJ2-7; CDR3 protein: CASSFRTGAYEQYF; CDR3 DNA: TGTGCCAGCAGCTTTAGGACAGGGGCCTACGAGCAGTACTTC
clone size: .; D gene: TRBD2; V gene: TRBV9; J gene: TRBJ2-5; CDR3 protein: CASSVGYTAGVFPETQYF; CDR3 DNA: TGTGCCAGCAGCGTAGGATACACAGCGGGAGTGTTTCCGGAGACCCAGTACTTC
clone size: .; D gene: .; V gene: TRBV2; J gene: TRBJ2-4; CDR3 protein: CASSRTIAKNIQYF; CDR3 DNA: TGTGCCAGCAGTCGGACTATAGCCAAAAACATTCAGTACTTC
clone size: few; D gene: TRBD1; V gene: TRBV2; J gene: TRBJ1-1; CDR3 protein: CASSEFTGVLNTEAFF; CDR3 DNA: TGTGCCAGCAGTGAATTCACAGGGGTACTGAACACTGAAGCTTTCTTT
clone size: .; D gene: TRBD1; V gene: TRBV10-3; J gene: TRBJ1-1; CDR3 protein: CAISGLTGYDAEAFF; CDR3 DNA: TGTGCCATCAGTGGGCTGACAGGGTACGATGCTGAAGCTTTCTTT
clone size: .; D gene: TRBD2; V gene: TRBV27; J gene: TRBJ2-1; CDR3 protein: CASSPSGGAYNEQFF; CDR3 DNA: TGTGCCAGCAGTCCTAGCGGGGGCGCATACAATGAGCAGTTCTTC